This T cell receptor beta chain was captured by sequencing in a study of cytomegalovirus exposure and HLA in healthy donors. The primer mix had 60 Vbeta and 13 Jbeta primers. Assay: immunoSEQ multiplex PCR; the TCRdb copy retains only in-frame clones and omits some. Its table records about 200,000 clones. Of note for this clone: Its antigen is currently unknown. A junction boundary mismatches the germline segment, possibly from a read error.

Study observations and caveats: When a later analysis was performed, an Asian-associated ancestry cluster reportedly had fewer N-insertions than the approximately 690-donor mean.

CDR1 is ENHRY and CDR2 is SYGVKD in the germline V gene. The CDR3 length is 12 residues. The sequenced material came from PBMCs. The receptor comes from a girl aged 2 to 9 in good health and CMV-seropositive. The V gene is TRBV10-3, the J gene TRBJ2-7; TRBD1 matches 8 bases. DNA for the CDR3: TGTGCCATCAGTGACGTCCGGACAGGGATCCACTTC. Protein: CAISDVRTGIHF.